This T cell receptor beta chain was documented in a study of T-cell reconstitution after alpha-beta-depleted transplantation in children. There are many counts of this clonotype. Preparation of the TCRbeta library used unique molecular identifiers. TCRdb re-derived calls from the PCR reads in MiXCR, one entry per CDR3 protein. The profile covers 190,000 or so distinct CDR3 sequences, with 14% to 15% appearing a single time and approximately 13% taken by the ten largest. J lost 4 bases, V lost 4 bases, and 10 bases had no gene match. CDR3 length equals 15 residues. Germline values: CDR1 SGHRS, CDR2 YFSETQ.

This sequence joins TRBV5-1 and TRBJ2-5; 7 positions match TRBD2. Source: PBMCs from the stem cell graft donor, taken from the stem cell graft. This TCR was recovered from a human donor who donated a stem cell graft to a child with acute lymphoblastic leukemia. The CDR3 loop reads CASSPLRGSGETQYF. In DNA, the CDR3 is TGCGCCAGCAGCCCGCTTCGCGGGAGTGGAGAGACCCAGTACTTC. The whole variable domain, filled in from reference TRBV5-1 and TRBJ2-5, reads KAGVTQTPRYLIKTRGQQVTLSCSPISGHRSVSWYQQTPGQGLQFLFEYFSETQRNKGNFPGRFSGRQFSNSRSEMNVSTLELGDSALYLCASSPLRGSGETQYFGPGTRLLVL.